These 26 T cell receptor beta chains originate from one sample sequenced in a study of blood T cell repertoires in COVID-19. Repertoires were generated with immunoSEQ multiplex PCR, while TCRdb's copy carries only in-frame clones and drops some. The repertoire holds about 520,000 clones, 80% to 90% seen once, with roughly 3.2% in the top ten. The sequenced sample consisted of peripheral blood. Every receptor here comes from a human donor in a cohort sampled during active COVID-19.

V and J are TRBV5-1 and TRBJ1-3, with D possibly TRBD1 on 6 matching bases. V was clipped by 4 bases and J by 0 bases, with 14 bases between them. The CDR3 is made up of 16 amino acids. Germline assignment: CDR1 SGHRS and CDR2 YFSETQ. The chain's CDR3 is CASSPDSPTSGNTIYF. CDR3 sequence (DNA): TGCGCCAGCAGCCCGGACAGTCCCACCTCTGGAAACACCATATATTTT.

This clone was recorded once. The rearrangement links TRBV19 to TRBJ1-1, with a weak D call TRBD1 (5 bases). CDR1 is LNHDA and CDR2 is SQIVND in the germline V gene (reference sequence). The CDR3 is 14 amino acids. Trimming removed 4 bases from V and 1 base from J, with 10 bases in between. Here the CDR3 reads CASSNVGANTEAFF. Here the CDR3 DNA reads TGTGCCAGTAGTAACGTTGGGGCGAACACTGAAGCTTTCTTT. The full variable domain, completed using reference TRBV19 and TRBJ1-1, is DGGITQSPKYLFRKEGQNVTLSCEQNLNHDAMYWYRQDPGQGLRLIYYSQIVNDFQKGDIAEGYSVSREKKESFPLTVTSAQKNPTAFYLCASSNVGANTEAFFGQGTRLTVV.

This clone has just one count. The chain uses TRBV5-1 and TRBJ2-2; possibly TRBD2 for D (5 bases). CDR3 length: 16 amino acids. CDR1 and CDR2 (germline): SGHRS, YFSETQ. V was shortened by 0 bases and J by 3 bases, with 12 bases between the two germline ends. CDR3 nucleotides: TGCGCCAGCAGCTTGGAGCCGCCAGCGGACACCGGGGAGCTGTTTTTT. It yields the protein CASSLEPPADTGELFF.

This clone was detected only once. The J gene is TRBJ2-1, the V gene TRBV6-5, with no clear D. With 6 bases removed from V and 0 bases from J, the gap between germline ends came to 12 bases. This CDR3 has 15 amino acids. CDR1 and CDR2 (germline): MNHEY, SVGAGI. CDR3: CASRRVPRSYNEQFF. CDR3 bases: TGTGCCAGCAGGAGAGTTCCCCGCTCCTACAATGAGCAGTTCTTC.

The chain recombines TRBV6-6 with TRBJ2-7, with TRBD2 matching 7 bases. Germline values: CDR1 MNHNY, CDR2 SVGAGI (reference sequence). With V trimmed by 7 bases and J by 4 bases, 7 bases remained unmatched. The CDR3 has 13 residues. The CDR3: CASTRTSNYEQYF. DNA for the CDR3: TGTGCCAGCACCCGGACTAGTAATTACGAGCAGTACTTC.

The CDR3 DNA reads TGTGCCAGCAGCGTAGGACAGGGGGCTGAAGCTTTCTTT. Translation: CASSVGQGAEAFF. The V gene is TRBV9, the J gene TRBJ1-1; TRBD1 agrees at 9 bases. V dropped 0 bases and J dropped 6; count of bases not matched to a gene: 0. From germline, CDR1 is SGDLS and CDR2 YYNGEE. The CDR3 has 13 residues.

V and J are TRBV5-8 and TRBJ2-7; 7 nucleotides line up with TRBD1. CDR3 size: 14 residues. Germline trimming cut 4 bases from V and 1 base from J; bases unmatched to any gene: 5. CDR1 and CDR2 from the germline V gene are SGHTS and YDEGEE. The CDR3 here is CASSSTGVSYEQYF. CDR3 nucleotide sequence: TGTGCCAGCAGCAGCACAGGGGTGTCCTACGAGCAGTACTTC.

The chain is built from TRBV2 and TRBJ2-3; 11 nucleotides line up with TRBD1. The CDR3 has 15 residues. CDR1 and CDR2 (germline): SNHLY, FYNNEI. The trim removed 4 bases at V and 0 bases at J, leaving 0 bases unmatched. CDR3 sequence: CASSGTGGSTDTQYF. DNA of the CDR3: TGTGCCAGCAGTGGGACAGGGGGCAGCACAGATACGCAGTATTTT. Filled out from reference TRBV2 and TRBJ2-3, the complete variable domain reads EPEVTQTPSHQVTQMGQEVILRCVPISNHLYFYWYRQILGQKVEFLVSFYNNEISEKSEIFDDQFSVERPDGSNFTLKIRSTKLEDSAMYFCASSGTGGSTDTQYFGPGTRLTVL.

The table lists this clone with a count of one. This chain links TRBV6-6 with TRBJ2-3, with TRBD1 identical over 9 bases. This CDR3 region has 16 residues. Germline lookup yields CDR1 MNHNY and CDR2 SVGAGI (reference sequence). V dropped 8 bases and J dropped 5; count of bases not matched to a gene: 14. CDR3 amino acids: CASGRPGQGVKDTQYF. The DNA for the CDR3 is TGTGCCAGCGGTCGACCGGGACAGGGTGTAAAAGATACGCAGTATTTT.

This clone is a singleton in its sample. CDR3 bases: TGTGCCAGCAGCCCTTACAGGGGGCAAAAACTGTTTTTT. Amino acids: CASSPYRGQKLFF. The gene calls are TRBV3-1 (or the pseudogene TRBV3-2) and TRBJ1-4, with 9 bases fitting TRBD1. The germline CDR1 and CDR2 sequences are LGHDT and YNNKEL (reference sequence). CDR3 length equals 13 residues. J lost 9 bases, V lost 4 bases, and 3 bases had no gene match.

The chain recombines TRBV19 with TRBJ1-1; D may be TRBD1 (6 bases). Germline V CDR1 and CDR2: LNHDA, SQIVND (reference sequence). V lost 2 bases to trimming and J lost 8 bases, with 12 bases between them. CDR3 length: 13 amino acids. The CDR3 is CASSIRDTGEAFF. Here the CDR3 DNA reads TGTGCCAGTAGTATACGGGATACAGGGGAAGCTTTCTTT.

The chain links TRBV19 to TRBJ1-2; TRBD1 aligns across 10 bases. The ends lost 11 bases at V and 5 bases at J; junction bases unmatched: 14. CDR1 and CDR2 from the germline V gene are LNHDA and SQIVND (reference sequence). This CDR3 is 15 amino acids long. Here the CDR3 reads CACTQPGTGVYGYTF. In nucleotides, the CDR3 is TGTGCCTGCACCCAACCCGGGACAGGGGTATATGGCTACACCTTC.

The chain couples TRBV4-2 to TRBJ2-3, with D maybe TRBD2 (5 bases). The V and J ends lost 4 bases and 1 base respectively, with 24 bases between them. The germline CDR1 and CDR2 sequences are LGHNA and YNFKEQ. The CDR3 covers 19 residues. The CDR3 DNA sequence: TGTGCCAGCAGCCTCAGATGGGAACTCAACAGCGGTGGCACAGATACGCAGTATTTT. This gives the protein CASSLRWELNSGGTDTQYF.

The CDR3: CASSPLGRTEAFF. For the CDR3, the DNA is TGTGCCAGCTCACCTTTAGGGAGGACTGAAGCTTTCTTT. The gene calls are TRBV18 and TRBJ1-1; no definite D call. Germline V gene lookup returns CDR1 KGHSH and CDR2 LQKENI. V gave up 3 bases and J gave up 5 bases, with 10 bases separating them. This CDR3 region has 13 residues.

This clone was counted only a few times. The chain uses TRBV19 and TRBJ2-5; the match to TRBD2 covers 7 bases. Germline V gene lookup returns CDR1 LNHDA and CDR2 SQIVND (reference sequence). V gave up 2 bases and J gave up 4 bases; unmatched junction bases: 7. CDR3 length: 15 amino acids. The CDR3 protein is CASSIIAGEGETQYF. The CDR3 DNA sequence: TGTGCCAGTAGTATAATAGCGGGTGAAGGAGAGACCCAGTACTTC.

The chain couples TRBV7-9 to TRBJ1-2; D gene ambiguous. CDR3 size: 12 residues. V was pared by 5 bases and J by 1 base, with 5 bases between. Germline CDR1 SEHNR, CDR2 FQNEAQ (reference sequence). Here the CDR3 reads CASSRVNYGYTF. CDR3 DNA: TGTGCCAGCAGCCGTGTTAACTATGGCTACACCTTC.

This chain joins TRBV11-1 and TRBJ2-5; D is uncertain. This CDR3 is built from 14 residues. Germline-derived CDR1 and CDR2 are SGHAT and FQDESV (reference sequence). The V and J ends lost 2 bases and 4 bases respectively, with 11 bases between them. The CDR3 spells CASSLRSTAETQYF. The CDR3 region has the DNA TGTGCCAGCAGCTTAAGATCTACTGCAGAGACCCAGTACTTC.

CDR3 in DNA: TGTGCCAGCAGCCCCCGGGGAAGAGGGTATCAAGAGACCCAGTACTTC. Protein sequence: CASSPRGRGYQETQYF. The rearrangement uses TRBV7-9 and TRBJ2-5, with D maybe TRBD2 (5 bases). The CDR3 is made up of 16 amino acids. Trimming took 5 bases from V and 2 from J, leaving 18 bases between them. CDR1 and CDR2 (germline): SEHNR, FQNEAQ (reference sequence).

This sequence joins TRBV5-1 and TRBJ1-2; D unresolved. CDR3 length: 13 amino acids. Looked up from germline, CDR1 is SGHRS and CDR2 is YFSETQ. The ends were cut back, 0 bases at V and 8 bases at J, with 11 bases in the middle. The CDR3 region is CASSLDNNHGYTF. CDR3 DNA: TGCGCCAGCAGCTTGGACAACAACCACGGCTACACCTTC.

Notes on this clone: The junction and the germline gene differ at one end; a read error may be behind it. The chain combines TRBV5-5 with TRBJ1-5; TRBD1 might be the D (5 bases). The CDR3 is made up of 13 amino acids. Germline CDR1 and CDR2: SGHKS and YYEKEE (reference sequence). The CDR3 sequence is CASSLGGDSPQHF. The CDR3 DNA is TGTGCCAGCAGTTTGGGGGGGGACTCGCCCCAGCATTTT. Full variable domain (outside the CDR3, taken from reference TRBV5-5 and TRBJ1-5): DAGVTQSPTHLIKTRGQQVTLRCSPISGHKSVSWYQQVLGQGPQFIFQYYEKEERGRGNFPDRFSARQFPNYSSELNVNALLLGDSALYLCASSLGGDSPQHFGDGTRLSIL.

CDR3 in DNA: TGTGCCAGCAGCTTAGCGAGTCGAGGGATCTACAATGAGCAGTTCTTC. This sequence encodes CASSLASRGIYNEQFF. The chain links TRBV7-2 to TRBJ2-1; weak D call: TRBD2 (5 bases). CDR1 is SGHTA and CDR2 is FQGNSA in the germline V gene. The V end lost 0 bases, the J end lost 3 bases, and 12 bases lay between the germline ends. This CDR3 has 16 residues.

There are a few counts of this clone. The CDR3 is CASSPGGNSPLHF. The CDR3 DNA follows: TGTGCCAGCAGCCCAGGGGGAAATTCACCCCTCCACTTT. The rearrangement uses TRBV7-9 and TRBJ1-6; 7 bases map to TRBD1. V lost 5 bases and J lost 7; bases outside the gene matches: 2. The CDR3 covers 13 residues. Germline loops: CDR1 SEHNR, CDR2 FQNEAQ (reference sequence).

The V and J genes are TRBV28 and TRBJ2-2; D might be TRBD2 (5 bases). Trimming took 8 bases from V and 10 from J, leaving 8 bases between them. CDR3 length: 10 residues. Germline V gives CDR1 MDHEN, CDR2 SYDVKM. In nucleotides, the CDR3 is TGTGCCAGCGGGCGGGTGGAGCTGTTTTTT. Its translation is CASGRVELFF. Using reference TRBV28 and TRBJ2-2 for the parts outside the CDR3, the full variable domain is DVKVTQSSRYLVKRTGEKVFLECVQDMDHENMFWYRQDPGLGLRLIYFSYDVKMKEKGDIPEGYSVSREKKERFSLILESASTNQTSMYLCASGRVELFFGEGSRLTVL.

V and J are TRBV6-6 and TRBJ2-1; D is possibly TRBD1 (6 bases). Germline V gene sequence: CDR1 MNHNY, CDR2 SVGAGI (reference sequence). The V gene lost 5 bases and the J gene lost 5 bases, with 16 bases spanning the gap. This CDR3 spans 15 amino acids. CDR3 amino acids: CASSPRGTTDNEQFF. Written as DNA, the CDR3 is TGTGCCAGCAGTCCCCGTGGGACAACCGACAATGAGCAGTTCTTC.

This chain uses TRBV7-3 with TRBJ2-5; 9 nucleotides match TRBD2. CDR3 length equals 15 residues. V shed 4 bases, J shed 4 bases, and the junction held 7 bases outside the gene matches. Germline V gene data show CDR1 as SGHTA and CDR2 as FQGTGA. CDR3 in DNA: TGTGCCAGCAGCTCCCTCGCGGGAGGGCCAGAGACCCAGTACTTC. As protein: CASSSLAGGPETQYF.

This clone turned up a few times. This sequence joins TRBV29-1 and TRBJ2-1; TRBD2 aligns across 8 bases. CDR3 length equals 13 residues. Germline trimming cut 6 bases from V and 2 bases from J; bases unmatched to any gene: 3. The germline gives CDR1 SQVTM, CDR2 ANQGSEA. The chain's CDR3 is CSVRLAPYNEQFF. Here the CDR3 DNA reads TGCAGCGTCCGACTAGCGCCCTACAATGAGCAGTTCTTC.